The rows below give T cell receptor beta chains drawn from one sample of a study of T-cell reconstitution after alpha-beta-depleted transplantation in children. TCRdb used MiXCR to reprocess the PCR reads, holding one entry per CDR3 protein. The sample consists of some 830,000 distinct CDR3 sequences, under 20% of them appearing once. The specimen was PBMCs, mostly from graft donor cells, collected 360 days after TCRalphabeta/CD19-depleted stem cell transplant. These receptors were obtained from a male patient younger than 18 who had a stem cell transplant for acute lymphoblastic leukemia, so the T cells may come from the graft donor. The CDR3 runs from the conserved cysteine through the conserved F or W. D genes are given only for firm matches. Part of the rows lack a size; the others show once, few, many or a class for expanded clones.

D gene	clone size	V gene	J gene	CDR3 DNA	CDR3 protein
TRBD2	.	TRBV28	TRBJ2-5	TGTGCCTCGACCCGGTGGGTTCTAGCGGGGCAAGAGACCCAGTACTTC	CASTRWVLAGQETQYF
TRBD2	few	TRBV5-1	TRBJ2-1	TGCGCCAGCAGCTTGCTGGCGGGAGGGCCGACTGAGCAGTTCTTC	CASSLLAGGPTEQFF
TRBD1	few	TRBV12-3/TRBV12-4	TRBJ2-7	TGTGCCAGCACCGACAGGGGGGCTACCTACGAGCAGTACTTC	CASTDRGATYEQYF
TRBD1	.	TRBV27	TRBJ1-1	TGTGCCAGCAGGAGAGGCAGGGGACAGGGGAACACTGAAGCTTTCTTT	CASRRGRGQGNTEAFF
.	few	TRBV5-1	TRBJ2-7	TGCGCCAGCAGCTTGGAGGCGACACGGAGTAACGAGCAGTACTTC	CASSLEATRSNEQYF
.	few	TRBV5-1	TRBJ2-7	TGCGCCAGCAGGATCCAGGGGGGTTGGTACGAGCAGTACTTC	CASRIQGGWYEQYF
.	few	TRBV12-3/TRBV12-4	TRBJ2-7	TGTGCCAGCAGTTTAGGTTGGGGTCCCTACGAGCAGTACTTC	CASSLGWGPYEQYF
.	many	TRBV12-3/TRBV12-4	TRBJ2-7	TGTGCCAGCAGTTTTTATAACTCCATGGTAGCGCAGCAGTACTTC	CASSFYNSMVAQQYF
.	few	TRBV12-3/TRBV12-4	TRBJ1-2	TGTGCCAGCAGCTACCCCGGGCCCCTAGGTTATGGCTACACCTTC	CASSYPGPLGYGYTF
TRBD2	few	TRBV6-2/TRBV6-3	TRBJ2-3	TGTGCCAGCAGTTTCGGGCTAGCGGGAGGCAGATGGTCCACAGATACGCAGTATTTT	CASSFGLAGGRWSTDTQYF
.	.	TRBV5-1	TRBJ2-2	TGCGCCAGCAGCCAACCGGCGAACCTGCCCGGGGAGCTGTTTTTT	CASSQPANLPGELFF
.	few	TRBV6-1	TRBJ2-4	TGTGCCAGCAGGGTAGGGGTGAGCAAAAACATTCAGTACTTC	CASRVGVSKNIQYF
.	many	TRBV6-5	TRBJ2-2	TGTGCCAGCAGTTCTCCTGACACTCGGGAGCTGTTTTTT	CASSSPDTRELFF
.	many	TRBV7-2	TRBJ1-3	TGTGCCAGCAGCTTGTCATGGGGGGCCTCTGGAAACACCATATATTTT	CASSLSWGASGNTIYF
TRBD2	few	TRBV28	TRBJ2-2	TGTGCCAGTTCAGATGGGCTAGCGGGAGACACCGGGGAGCTGTTTTTT	CASSDGLAGDTGELFF
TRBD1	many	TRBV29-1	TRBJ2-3	TGCAGCGCCCATCGACAGGGACCAGATACGCAGTATTTT	CSAHRQGPDTQYF
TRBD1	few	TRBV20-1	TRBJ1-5	TGCAGTGCACCCGGACAGGGGGCTTATCAGCCCCAGCATTTT	CSAPGQGAYQPQHF
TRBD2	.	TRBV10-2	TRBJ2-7	TGCGCCAGCAGTGAGTTGTTATTAGGGCGGGAGACACCCTACGAGCATTACTTC	CASSELLLGRETPYEHYF
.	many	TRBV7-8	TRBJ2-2	TGTGCCAGCAGCTGGTACACAGGTTACACCGGGGAGCTGTTTTTT	CASSWYTGYTGELFF
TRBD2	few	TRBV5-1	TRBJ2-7	TGCGCCAGCAGCTTTCTAGCGGGAGTCGCCGAGCAGTACTTC	CASSFLAGVAEQYF
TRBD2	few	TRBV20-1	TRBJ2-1	TGCAGTGTCAGGGCTCTAAGCGGGAGGGCCTTCAATGAGCAGTTCTTC	CSVRALSGRAFNEQFF
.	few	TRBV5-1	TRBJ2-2	TGCGCCAGCATACAATTGGCGGGAAACACCGGGGAGCTGTTTTTT	CASIQLAGNTGELFF
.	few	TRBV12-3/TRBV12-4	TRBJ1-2	TGTGCCAGCAGTTTTTCTACTTACAATGGCTACACCTTC	CASSFSTYNGYTF
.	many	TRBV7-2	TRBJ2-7	TGTGCCAGCAGCTTAGATGGGCGGGGCTACGAGCAGTACTTC	CASSLDGRGYEQYF
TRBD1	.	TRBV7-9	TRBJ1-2	TGTGCCAGCATCCACAGGGGAGGCTATGGCTACACCTTC	CASIHRGGYGYTF
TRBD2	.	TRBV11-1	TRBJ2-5	TGTGCCAGCAGTCAAGGACTAGCGAGACCAAAAGAGACCCAGTACTTC	CASSQGLARPKETQYF
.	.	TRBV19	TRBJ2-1	TGTGCCAGTAAGGGCACTGGCGGCCTTAACTCCTACAATGAGCAGTTCTTC	CASKGTGGLNSYNEQFF
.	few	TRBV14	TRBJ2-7	TGTGCCAGCAGCATACAGGGTTACCTCTACGAGCAGTACTTC	CASSIQGYLYEQYF
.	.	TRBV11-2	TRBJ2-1	TGTGCCAGCAGCTTAGAAGAATCCAATGTCGATGAGCAGTTCTTC	CASSLEESNVDEQFF
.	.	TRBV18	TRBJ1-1	TGTGCCAGCTCAATACAGAGTACAGGAAACACTGAAGCTTTCTTT	CASSIQSTGNTEAFF
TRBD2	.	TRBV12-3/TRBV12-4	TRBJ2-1	TGTGCCAGCAGTTTGGCCCTCTTACTAGCGGGAGGCCCTAATGAGCAGTTCTTC	CASSLALLLAGGPNEQFF
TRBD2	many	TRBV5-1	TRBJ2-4	TGCGCCAGCATGCTGACTAGCGGGATAGCCAAAAACATTCAGTACTTC	CASMLTSGIAKNIQYF
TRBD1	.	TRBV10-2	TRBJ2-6	TGCGCCAGCGGACAGGGGGACTTGGCCGGGGCCAACGTCCTGACTTTC	CASGQGDLAGANVLTF
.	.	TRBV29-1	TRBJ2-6	TGCAGCGTTTCTCAGGGGTTCTCTGGGGCCAACGTCCTGACTTTC	CSVSQGFSGANVLTF
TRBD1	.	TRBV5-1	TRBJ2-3	TGCGCCAGCATAGGACAGGGCGCTAGCACAGATACGCAGTATTTT	CASIGQGASTDTQYF
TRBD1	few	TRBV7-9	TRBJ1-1	TGTGCCAGCAGCTGGGACAGGGGGCCTGATGAAGCTTTCTTT	CASSWDRGPDEAFF
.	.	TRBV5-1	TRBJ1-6	TGCGCCAGCAGCACAACGGGACGGGGAGGGAATTCACCCCTCCACTTT	CASSTTGRGGNSPLHF
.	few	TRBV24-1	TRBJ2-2	TGTGCCACCAGTGATTTTCCACCGAACACCGGGGAGCTGTTTTTT	CATSDFPPNTGELFF
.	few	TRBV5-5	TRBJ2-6	TGTGCCAGCAGCTTGGTTAGGGCTGGGGCCAACGTCCTGACTTTC	CASSLVRAGANVLTF
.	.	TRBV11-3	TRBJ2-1	TGTGCCAGCAGCTTACTGGGGGTTAGTGAGCAGTTCTTC	CASSLLGVSEQFF
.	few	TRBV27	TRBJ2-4	TGTGCCAGCAGCGAAAACCCGACAGGTGAAAACATTCAGTACTTC	CASSENPTGENIQYF
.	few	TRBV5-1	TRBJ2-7	TGCGCCAGCAGCTCCCCAGGGACCCCTTACGAGCAGTACTTC	CASSSPGTPYEQYF
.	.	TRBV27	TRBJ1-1	TGTGCCAGCAGTTTTTCGGACGTAAAGGGGCCCTTGAACACTGAAGCTTTCTTT	CASSFSDVKGPLNTEAFF
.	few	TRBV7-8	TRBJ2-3	TGTGCCAGCAGCCCATATCACCGCGATACGCAGTATTTT	CASSPYHRDTQYF
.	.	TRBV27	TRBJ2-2	TGTGCCATCCCAGAAGGTAGATGTATCCCCGGGGAGCTGTTTTTT	CAIPEGRCIPGELFF
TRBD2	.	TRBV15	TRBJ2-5	TGTGCCACCAGCAGTGGAATAGGGACTAGCTATAAAGAGACCCAGTACTTC	CATSSGIGTSYKETQYF
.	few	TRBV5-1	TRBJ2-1	TGCGCCAGCAGCTTTCAGCGCGCCAAGGGGAGCTCCTACAATGAGCAGTTCTTC	CASSFQRAKGSSYNEQFF
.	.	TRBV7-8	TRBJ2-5	TGTGCCAGCAGCTTTGGGAGGATCACCCGTGAGACCCAGTACTTC	CASSFGRITRETQYF
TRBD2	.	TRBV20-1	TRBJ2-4	TGCAGTGCTAGGGACATAGCGGGAGGCCCTCGAACCAAAAACATTCAGTACTTC	CSARDIAGGPRTKNIQYF
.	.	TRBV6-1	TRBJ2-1	TGTGCCAGCAGTGACCAAGGAAGATTCTCCTACAATGAGCAGTTCTTC	CASSDQGRFSYNEQFF
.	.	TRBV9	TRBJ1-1	TGTGCCAGCAGTGTCCGCCGGGAGAACACTGAAGCTTTCTTT	CASSVRRENTEAFF
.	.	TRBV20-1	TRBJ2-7	TGCAGTGCTAGACTAGCGCCCGGACTAACCTACGAGCAGTACTTC	CSARLAPGLTYEQYF
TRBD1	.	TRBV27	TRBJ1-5	TGTGCCAGCAGTCCCAGGACAGGTCTACAGCCCCAGCATTTT	CASSPRTGLQPQHF
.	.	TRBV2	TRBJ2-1	TGTGCCAGCATTCCCGGGCCCTACAATGAGCAGTTCTTC	CASIPGPYNEQFF
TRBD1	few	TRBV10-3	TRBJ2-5	TGTGCCATCAGTGACTCTACAGGGGCAGAGACCCAGTACTTC	CAISDSTGAETQYF
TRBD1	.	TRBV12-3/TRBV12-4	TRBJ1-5	TGTGCCAGCAGTCGACCCGGGACAGGGAAGCCCCAGCATTTT	CASSRPGTGKPQHF
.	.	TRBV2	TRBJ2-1	TGTGCCAGCAATGGCTTGGACCAACCCTACAATGAGCAGTTCTTC	CASNGLDQPYNEQFF